This T cell receptor (beta chain) is from a study of shared clonotypes between healthy human individuals. Study conclusions and caveats: Apart from blood, nothing was sampled; tissue repertoires likely differ. The study generally estimated greater richness for naive than memory subsets.

This clone was counted a single time. Antigen unknown. Genomic DNA belonging to each subset was distributed in equal measure over several immunoSEQ plates. Original data processing: ImmunoSEQ only sent back junction sequences with no quality scores, so filtering was done differently. TCRdb's copy holds only in-frame clones and misses some; the assay was immunoSEQ multiplex PCR. D and trimming were read from the DNA, whereas the V and J calls and clone size are those reported in that table. The sample contains some 1.5 million clones, roughly 97% of which appear only once. Germline V lookup: CDR1 SNHLY, CDR2 FYNNEI. The V and J ends lost 6 bases and 4 bases, in that order; junction bases with no gene match: 6. The CDR3 length is 15 residues.

Sample: naive CD4+ T cells sorted from blood. Subset of the sample: CD45RA+ positively selected. This receptor was identified in a man aged 25 to 40 in good health. V gene TRBV2 combines with J gene TRBJ2-1; 10 nucleotides agree with TRBD2. The CDR3 loop reads CASRPPAGGYNEQFF. CDR3 nucleotide sequence: TGTGCCAGCAGACCCCCAGCGGGAGGGTACAATGAGCAGTTCTTC.